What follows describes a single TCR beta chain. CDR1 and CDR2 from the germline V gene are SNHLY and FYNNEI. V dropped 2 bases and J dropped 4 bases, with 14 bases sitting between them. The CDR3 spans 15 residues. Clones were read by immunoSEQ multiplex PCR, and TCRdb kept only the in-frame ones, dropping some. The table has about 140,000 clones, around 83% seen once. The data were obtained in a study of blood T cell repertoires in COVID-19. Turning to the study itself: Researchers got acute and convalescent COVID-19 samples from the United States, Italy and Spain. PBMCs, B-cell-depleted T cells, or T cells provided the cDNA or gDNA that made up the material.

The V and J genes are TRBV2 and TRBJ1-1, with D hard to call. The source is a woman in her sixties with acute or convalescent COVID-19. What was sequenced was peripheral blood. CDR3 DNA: TGTGCCAGCAGTGAAATAAGAGGGCGTGGCACTGAAGCTTTCTTT. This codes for CASSEIRGRGTEAFF.